The 22 T cell receptor beta chains in this list originate from one sample, sequenced in a study of cytomegalovirus exposure and HLA in healthy donors. PCR amplification relied on 60 Vbeta primers (plus 13 Jbeta primers). Some clones are missing from TCRdb's copy, which holds only in-frame ones; the method was immunoSEQ multiplex PCR. This table has about 130,000 clones, roughly 77% appearing once. Source material: PBMCs. These receptors all stem from a man younger than 45 in good health and CMV-seronegative.

This sequence joins TRBV29-1 and TRBJ2-5, with D possibly matching TRBD1 (6 bases). This CDR3 spans 14 amino acids. CDR1 SQVTM and CDR2 ANQGSEA come from the germline V gene. Trimming shortened V by 7 bases and J by 2 bases, and 17 bases separated the two germline ends. The CDR3 region is CSGDQGRGQETQYF. In nucleotides, the CDR3 is TGCAGCGGCGACCAGGGGAGAGGTCAAGAGACCCAGTACTTC.

CDR3 sequence: CASSPSSYNSPLHF. In DNA form, the CDR3 reads TGTGCCAGCAGTCCGAGCTCCTATAATTCACCCCTCCACTTT. This rearrangement joins TRBV27 to TRBJ1-6; unclear D gene. Germline assignment: CDR1 MNHEY and CDR2 SMNVEV (reference sequence). This CDR3 region has 14 residues. V shed 5 bases and J shed 0 bases, with 5 bases lying between them.

The rearrangement links TRBV7-9 to TRBJ2-7, with a weak D call TRBD1 (6 bases). Germline V CDR1 and CDR2: SEHNR, FQNEAQ (reference sequence). This CDR3 has 15 amino acids. V was shortened by 5 bases and J by 5 bases, with 19 bases between the two germline ends. The CDR3 loop reads CASSIPGHMPNEQYF. The CDR3 coding sequence is TGTGCCAGCAGCATCCCGGGACACATGCCTAACGAGCAGTACTTC.

The chain employs TRBV28 and TRBJ2-5; 9 positions match TRBD1. Trimming removed 6 bases from V and 5 bases from J; junction bases left unmatched: 7. CDR3 length: 14 amino acids. The germline CDR1 and CDR2 sequences are MDHEN and SYDVKM. This chain's CDR3 is CASSRDRVGETQYF. Here the CDR3 DNA reads TGTGCCAGCAGCCGGGACAGGGTGGGTGAGACCCAGTACTTC. Drawing the rest from reference TRBV28 and TRBJ2-5, the complete variable domain is DVKVTQSSRYLVKRTGEKVFLECVQDMDHENMFWYRQDPGLGLRLIYFSYDVKMKEKGDIPEGYSVSREKKERFSLILESASTNQTSMYLCASSRDRVGETQYFGPGTRLLVL.

In this sample, this clone turned up a few times. The chain has TRBV15 and TRBJ2-5; no reliable D call. CDR3 length: 15 residues. V lost 0 bases, J lost 5 bases, and 13 bases lay in between. Germline V gives CDR1 LNHNV, CDR2 YYDKDF (reference sequence). The CDR3 DNA sequence: TGTGCCACCAGCAGAGATCCGGGTAGTCGGGAGACCCAGTACTTC. It specifies CATSRDPGSRETQYF.

DNA of the CDR3: TGTGCCAGCAGCCGCCGACAGGGCGGAGATGGCTACACCTTC. It encodes CASSRRQGGDGYTF. The rearrangement links TRBV13 to TRBJ1-2, with 7 bases that match TRBD1. This CDR3 is built from 14 residues. Trimming removed 5 bases from V and 6 bases from J; junction bases left unmatched: 9. Germline V gene lookup returns CDR1 PRHDT and CDR2 FYEKMQ (reference sequence).

V usage is TRBV4-1 and J usage is TRBJ2-5; 12 bases agree with TRBD2. The CDR3 has 16 residues. Germline loops: CDR1 MGHRA, CDR2 YSYEKL. The trim removed 7 bases at V and 5 bases at J, leaving 11 bases unmatched. In nucleotides, the CDR3 is TGCGCCAGCAACCGACAGACTAGCGGGAGAGGCGAGACCCAGTACTTC. This encodes CASNRQTSGRGETQYF.

The J gene is TRBJ2-1, the V gene TRBV5-1, with D perhaps TRBD1 (6 bases). Trimming stripped 9 bases from V and 7 bases from J, with 17 bases between. This CDR3 is built from 13 residues. Germline values: CDR1 SGHRS, CDR2 YFSETQ. The CDR3: CATSGQNMNEQFF. The DNA for the CDR3 is TGCGCCACCTCCGGACAGAATATGAATGAGCAGTTCTTC. The complete variable domain, with remaining parts taken from reference TRBV5-1 and TRBJ2-1, reads KAGVTQTPRYLIKTRGQQVTLSCSPISGHRSVSWYQQTPGQGLQFLFEYFSETQRNKGNFPGRFSGRQFSNSRSEMNVSTLELGDSALYLCATSGQNMNEQFFGPGTRLTVL.

This chain uses TRBV27 with TRBJ2-7, with TRBD2 identical over 8 bases. After removal of 8 bases from V and 5 bases from J, the junction contained 5 bases not matched to a gene. The CDR3 has 12 residues. Germline loops: CDR1 MNHEY, CDR2 SMNVEV (reference sequence). The CDR3 DNA reads as TGTGCCAGCCGGGAGCGGGAGCACGAGCAGTACTTC. The encoded protein is CASREREHEQYF.

The CDR3 DNA follows: TGTGCCAGTAGTACCGGCGGGTCTGGAAACACCATATATTTT. Translating it yields CASSTGGSGNTIYF. The J gene is TRBJ1-3, the V gene TRBV19; D gene uncertain. From germline, CDR1 is LNHDA and CDR2 SQIVND (reference sequence). The CDR3 is 14 residues long. The V and J ends lost 4 bases and 1 base respectively, with 8 bases between them. The full variable domain, with the rest looked up from reference TRBV19 and TRBJ1-3, is DGGITQSPKYLFRKEGQNVTLSCEQNLNHDAMYWYRQDPGQGLRLIYYSQIVNDFQKGDIAEGYSVSREKKESFPLTVTSAQKNPTAFYLCASSTGGSGNTIYFGEGSWLTVV.

This clone was counted between two and nine times. CDR3 in amino acids: CASSVAGGRETQYF. The CDR3 DNA follows: TGTGCCAGCAGTGTAGCGGGGGGGCGGGAGACCCAGTACTTC. This chain links TRBV2 with TRBJ2-5; 11 nucleotides align to TRBD2. This CDR3 region has 14 residues. Germline V gene data show CDR1 as SNHLY and CDR2 as FYNNEI. The ends lost 4 bases at V and 5 bases at J; junction bases unmatched: 3.

The gene calls are TRBV2 and TRBJ2-3; 7 positions agree with TRBD1. In germline, CDR1 is SNHLY, CDR2 FYNNEI. The trim removed 4 bases at V and 5 bases at J, leaving 9 bases unmatched. The CDR3 is made up of 15 amino acids. The chain's CDR3 is CASSGPLTGVDTQYF. CDR3 sequence (DNA): TGTGCCAGCAGTGGACCACTTACAGGGGTAGATACGCAGTATTTT.

The chain combines TRBV30 with TRBJ2-5; 8 bases agree with TRBD2. Germline V CDR1 and CDR2: GTSNPN, SVGIG (reference sequence). This CDR3 region has 12 residues. J lost 4 bases, V lost 3 bases, and 1 base had no gene match. The CDR3 nucleotides are TGTGCCTGGAGCGGGAGGGGAGAGACCCAGTACTTC. It yields the protein CAWSGRGETQYF. The variable domain in full, completed from reference TRBV30 and TRBJ2-5, reads SQTIHQWPATLVQPVGSPLSLECTVEGTSNPNLYWYRQAAGRGLQLLFYSVGIGQISSEVPQNLSASRPQDRQFILSSKKLLLSDSGFYLCAWSGRGETQYFGPGTRLLVL.

The chain has TRBV2 and TRBJ2-5; 7 bases line up with TRBD1. V lost 2 bases and J lost 6; bases outside the gene matches: 9. Germline CDR1 SNHLY, CDR2 FYNNEI. CDR3 length equals 15 residues. As DNA, the CDR3 is TGTGCCAGCAGTGAACCGACAGGGAATCGGAAGACCCAGTACTTC. Its protein product is CASSEPTGNRKTQYF.

The V gene is TRBV4-3, the J gene TRBJ2-4; perhaps TRBD2 as D (5 bases). Germline V CDR1 and CDR2: LGHNA, YSLEER. CDR3 length equals 15 residues. V gave up 0 bases and J gave up 7 bases, with 13 bases separating them. CDR3: CASSQDSGERNIQYF. The CDR3 bases are TGCGCCAGCAGCCAAGATTCCGGGGAACGGAACATTCAGTACTTC.

The chain combines TRBV7-3 with TRBJ2-2; TRBD2 matches 7 bases. Germline loops: CDR1 SGHTA, CDR2 FQGTGA. The trim removed 5 bases at V and 7 bases at J, leaving 4 bases unmatched. This CDR3 spans 13 amino acids. The DNA of the CDR3 is TGTGCCAGCAGCCCGGGAGGTTTCGGGGAGCTGTTTTTT. Its protein is CASSPGGFGELFF. Looking up the rest from reference TRBV7-3 and TRBJ2-2 gives the full variable domain: GAGVSQTPSNKVTEKGKYVELRCDPISGHTALYWYRQSLGQGPEFLIYFQGTGAADDSGLPNDRFFAVRPEGSVSTLKIQRTERGDSAVYLCASSPGGFGELFFGEGSRLTVL.

In the case of this clone: The sample holds other DNA sequences that translate to the same CDR3. The CDR3 region is CASSSGLAETQYF. CDR3 bases: TGTGCCAGCAGCTCAGGACTAGCGGAGACCCAGTACTTC. V usage is TRBV7-9 and J usage is TRBJ2-5; 9 nucleotides line up with TRBD2. The CDR3 is 13 amino acids. V shed 4 bases and J 5 bases; nucleotides not matched to a gene: 2. Germline assignment: CDR1 SEHNR and CDR2 FQNEAQ (reference sequence).

This clone was seen a few times. This chain uses TRBV5-1 with TRBJ2-6; D call uncertain. Germline CDR1 reads SGHRS; CDR2 reads YFSETQ. The CDR3 has 16 amino acids. V was trimmed by 0 bases and J by 0 bases, leaving 7 bases between them. The CDR3 bases are TGCGCCAGCAGCTTGGGAGAGAGCTCTGGGGCCAACGTCCTGACTTTC. It specifies CASSLGESSGANVLTF.

This sequence joins TRBV11-1 and TRBJ1-6, with D possibly TRBD1 on 6 matching bases. The ends were cut back, 5 bases at V and 7 bases at J, with 15 bases in the middle. The CDR3 covers 15 residues. Germline CDR1 reads SGHAT; CDR2 reads FQDESV (reference sequence). The CDR3 DNA sequence: TGTGCCAGCAGCCTACCGACAAGGGGGAATTCACCCCTCCACTTT. It is translated as CASSLPTRGNSPLHF.

This chain uses TRBV18 with TRBJ2-7; 9 bases agree with TRBD1. Germline values: CDR1 KGHSH, CDR2 LQKENI. After removal of 0 bases from V and 5 bases from J, the junction contained 5 bases not matched to a gene. CDR3 size: 15 residues. The CDR3 is CASSPPGTGSHEQYF. The CDR3 coding sequence is TGTGCCAGCTCACCACCGGGGACAGGGTCACACGAGCAGTACTTC.

In this sample, this clone turned up once. The chain couples TRBV5-6 to TRBJ1-1; TRBD1 matches at 7 bases. CDR3 length: 15 amino acids. J lost 0 bases, V lost 3 bases, and 5 bases had no gene match. Germline V lookup: CDR1 SGHDT, CDR2 YYEEEE. CDR3 amino acids: CASSYWTGLNTEAFF. The CDR3 DNA is TGTGCCAGCAGCTATTGGACAGGCCTGAACACTGAAGCTTTCTTT.

The V call is TRBV5-6, the J call TRBJ1-2; a possible D gene is TRBD1 (5 bases). The CDR3 runs to 14 residues. The V gene lost 0 bases and the J gene lost 2 bases, with 8 bases spanning the gap. Germline CDR1 and CDR2: SGHDT and YYEEEE. CDR3: CASSLADSNYGYTF. CDR3 DNA: TGTGCCAGCAGCTTGGCCGACAGCAACTATGGCTACACCTTC.